The 21 T cell receptor beta chains presented below share a single source sample, sequenced in a study of blood T cell repertoires in COVID-19. The repertoire was sequenced with immunoSEQ multiplex PCR; TCRdb's copy has only in-frame clones and lacks some. The sample records 30,000 or so clones, approximately 90% being singletons. The sequenced sample was peripheral blood. Receptors originate from a human donor in a cohort sampled during active COVID-19.

The V and J genes are TRBV9 and TRBJ2-1; 11 nucleotides agree with TRBD2. The junction had 5 bases not matched to a gene; V was cut back by 0 bases and J by 0 bases. The V gene's germline CDR1 is SGDLS and CDR2 YYNGEE. This CDR3 spans 18 amino acids. CDR3 coding DNA: TGTGCCAGCAGCGTAGGGCCTAGCGGGGGGTCCTCCTACAATGAGCAGTTCTTC. Protein product: CASSVGPSGGSSYNEQFF.

The chain joins TRBV10-3 to TRBJ2-4, with D possibly matching TRBD1 (6 bases). This CDR3 has 13 amino acids. Germline V gives CDR1 ENHRY, CDR2 SYGVKD. Trimming shortened V by 3 bases and J by 5 bases, and 8 bases separated the two germline ends. The CDR3 here is CAISDSGENIQYF. In DNA form, the CDR3 reads TGTGCCATCAGTGATTCAGGGGAAAACATTCAGTACTTC.

This chain joins TRBV9 and TRBJ2-7; 7 positions agree with TRBD1. This CDR3 is 15 amino acids long. The junction had 10 bases not matched to a gene; V was cut back by 2 bases and J by 5 bases. Germline loops: CDR1 SGDLS, CDR2 YYNGEE. CDR3 sequence: CASSVHSQGLDEQYF. DNA of the CDR3: TGTGCCAGCAGCGTCCACTCACAGGGGCTCGACGAGCAGTACTTC.

CDR3 nucleotide sequence: TGTGCCAGCAGGAGAAATGGCTACACCTTC. It encodes CASRRNGYTF. This chain connects TRBV2 to TRBJ1-2; no clear D. The germline CDR1 and CDR2 sequences are SNHLY and FYNNEI. The CDR3 runs 10 residues. The V and J ends lost 6 bases and 6 bases respectively, with 5 bases between them. The full variable domain, in which reference TRBV2 and TRBJ1-2 provide the parts outside the CDR3, is EPEVTQTPSHQVTQMGQEVILRCVPISNHLYFYWYRQILGQKVEFLVSFYNNEISEKSEIFDDQFSVERPDGSNFTLKIRSTKLEDSAMYFCASRRNGYTFGSGTRLTVV.

The CDR3 region is CASSQDLGGAQETQYF. The CDR3 DNA reads TGCGCCAGCAGCCAAGATTTGGGGGGGGCACAAGAGACCCAGTACTTC. This chain joins TRBV4-3 and TRBJ2-5; tentative D call: TRBD2 (7 bases). Germline lookup yields CDR1 LGHNA and CDR2 YSLEER. This CDR3 comprises 16 residues. Trimming cost V 0 bases and J 2 bases, with 13 bases left between them.

The gene calls are TRBV27 and TRBJ2-1, with 9 bases matching TRBD2. The V and J ends lost 8 bases and 4 bases, in that order; junction bases with no gene match: 6. Germline V gives CDR1 MNHEY, CDR2 SMNVEV (reference sequence). This CDR3 is 14 amino acids long. The CDR3 sequence: CASQIAGAYNEQFF. The CDR3 DNA is TGTGCCAGCCAGATAGCGGGGGCTTACAATGAGCAGTTCTTC.

The chain joins TRBV4-3 to TRBJ1-3, with D possibly being TRBD1 (6 bases). V was shortened by 0 bases and J by 8 bases, with 11 bases between the two germline ends. This CDR3 has 14 amino acids. Germline CDR1 is LGHNA and CDR2 is YSLEER. The DNA for the CDR3 is TGCGCCAGCAGCCAAGAATGGACAGACGACACCATATATTTT. This sequence encodes CASSQEWTDDTIYF.

This chain links TRBV5-1 with TRBJ1-3; D is possibly TRBD1 (6 bases). The V gene lost 0 bases and the J gene lost 0 bases, with 13 bases spanning the gap. This CDR3 has 17 residues. Germline V CDR1 and CDR2: SGHRS, YFSETQ. Written as DNA, the CDR3 is TGCGCCAGCAGCTTGGAAGGGGGGGCTGGCTCTGGAAACACCATATATTTT. It is translated as CASSLEGGAGSGNTIYF.

This rearrangement joins TRBV7-2 to TRBJ2-1; TRBD2 matches 7 bases. This CDR3 contains 16 residues. The trim removed 5 bases at V and 4 bases at J, leaving 11 bases unmatched. CDR1 is SGHTA, CDR2 FQGNSA, per germline. CDR3 loop: CASSTQAGNRYNEQFF. DNA of the CDR3: TGTGCCAGCAGCACCCAAGCGGGGAATCGATACAATGAGCAGTTCTTC.

The rearrangement links TRBV6-1 to TRBJ2-7, with D perhaps TRBD2 (5 bases). Germline V gene data show CDR1 as MNHNS and CDR2 as SASEGT. The CDR3 has 15 amino acids. Trimming stripped 2 bases from V and 1 base from J, with 12 bases between. DNA of the CDR3: TGTGCCAGCAGTGAAACCCTAGCTAGGTCCTACGAGCAGTACTTC. Its translation: CASSETLARSYEQYF.

This clone was detected once. The CDR3 sequence: CASSTGLAGGRETQYF. CDR3 nucleotides: TGTGCCAGCAGTACTGGACTAGCGGGGGGACGGGAGACCCAGTACTTC. The chain employs TRBV28 and TRBJ2-5; 14 positions match TRBD2. Trimming took 5 bases from V and 5 from J; bases not matched to a gene: 7. The CDR3 extends over 16 amino acids. Looked up from germline, CDR1 is MDHEN and CDR2 is SYDVKM.

V is TRBV27 and J is TRBJ2-1, with 7 bases lining up with TRBD2. CDR1 and CDR2 (germline): MNHEY, SMNVEV (reference sequence). Trimming at V came to 3 bases and at J to 1 base, leaving 3 bases not matched to a gene. The CDR3 is 15 residues long. The CDR3 is CASSLGGGSYNEQFF. The CDR3 nucleotides read TGTGCCAGCAGTTTGGGGGGGGGTTCCTACAATGAGCAGTTCTTC.

As DNA, the CDR3 is TGTGCCAGCAGTATTTTAGCGGGGGGCCAAGAGACCCAGTACTTC. Encoded protein: CASSILAGGQETQYF. This sequence joins TRBV27 and TRBJ2-5; TRBD2 agrees at 10 bases. CDR1 and CDR2 (germline): MNHEY, SMNVEV (reference sequence). The CDR3 sequence is 15 residues long. V was pared by 5 bases and J by 1 base, with 4 bases of the junction left unmatched.

This rearrangement joins TRBV7-9 to TRBJ2-5; the D gene is possibly TRBD1 (6 bases). Germline V gene lookup returns CDR1 SEHNR and CDR2 FQNEAQ (reference sequence). CDR3 size: 15 residues. V lost 5 bases and J lost 2, with 15 bases in between. The CDR3 reads CASSAMGDKQETQYF. The CDR3 nucleotides read TGTGCCAGCAGCGCCATGGGGGACAAACAAGAGACCCAGTACTTC.

The chain uses TRBV29-1 and TRBJ1-2; D unresolved. Trimming pared 5 bases from V and 7 bases from J, leaving 17 bases between. The CDR3 length is 13 residues. CDR1 SQVTM and CDR2 ANQGSEA come from the germline V gene. The CDR3 sequence is CSVFFGPSGGYTF. In DNA, the CDR3 is TGCAGCGTTTTCTTCGGCCCCTCGGGTGGCTACACCTTC.

V usage is TRBV28 and J usage is TRBJ1-2, with 8 bases fitting TRBD1. With 9 bases clipped from V and 3 bases from J, the junction kept 3 bases outside the gene matches. This CDR3 has 12 amino acids. Looked up from germline, CDR1 is MDHEN and CDR2 is SYDVKM. The CDR3 coding sequence is TGTGCCAGTGACAGGGGTGACTATGGCTACACCTTC. This codes for CASDRGDYGYTF.

This clone was counted once. The CDR3 nucleotides are TGTGCCAGCAGCCATCTGGACGAATGGGGCGGCTACACCTTC. This sequence encodes CASSHLDEWGGYTF. This chain links TRBV3-1 (or the pseudogene TRBV3-2) with TRBJ1-2; D might be TRBD1 (5 bases). The CDR3 has 14 amino acids. Germline lookup yields CDR1 LGHDT and CDR2 YNNKEL (reference sequence). V was shortened by 3 bases and J by 8 bases, with 16 bases between the two germline ends.

V usage is TRBV2 and J usage is TRBJ2-3; D not resolved. This CDR3 comprises 14 residues. CDR1 SNHLY and CDR2 FYNNEI come from the germline V gene. Trimming shortened V by 6 bases and J by 5 bases, and 15 bases separated the two germline ends. The CDR3 DNA is TGTGCCAGCAGCGACATGAACGAAGGAGATACGCAGTATTTT. Translated: CASSDMNEGDTQYF.

The chain combines TRBV9 with TRBJ2-7; 7 bases are a match to TRBD1. Germline V gene lookup returns CDR1 SGDLS and CDR2 YYNGEE. CDR3 length: 16 amino acids. The ends lost 3 bases at V and 4 bases at J; junction bases unmatched: 13. CDR3 in DNA: TGTGCCAGCAGCGCTAACCCTATGGAACAGGGGTACGAGCAGTACTTC. Residues: CASSANPMEQGYEQYF.

This clone was detected once. The V and J genes are TRBV13 and TRBJ2-5; 9 nucleotides match TRBD2. V trimming: 5 bases; J trimming: 5 bases; junction bases outside the gene matches: 12. CDR1 is PRHDT and CDR2 is FYEKMQ in the germline V gene (reference sequence). The CDR3 runs to 16 residues. The chain's CDR3 is CASSGTPAGGLETQYF. CDR3 coding DNA: TGTGCCAGCAGCGGTACCCCAGCGGGGGGTCTGGAGACCCAGTACTTC.

The J gene is TRBJ1-5, the V gene TRBV19, with 7 bases that match TRBD1. Per the germline V gene, CDR1 is LNHDA and CDR2 is SQIVND (reference sequence). V lost 10 bases and J lost 0; bases outside the gene matches: 12. This CDR3 spans 16 amino acids. The CDR3 loop is CATSGTASDSNQPQHF. The CDR3 nucleotides are TGTGCCACCTCCGGGACAGCATCCGATAGCAATCAGCCCCAGCATTTT.